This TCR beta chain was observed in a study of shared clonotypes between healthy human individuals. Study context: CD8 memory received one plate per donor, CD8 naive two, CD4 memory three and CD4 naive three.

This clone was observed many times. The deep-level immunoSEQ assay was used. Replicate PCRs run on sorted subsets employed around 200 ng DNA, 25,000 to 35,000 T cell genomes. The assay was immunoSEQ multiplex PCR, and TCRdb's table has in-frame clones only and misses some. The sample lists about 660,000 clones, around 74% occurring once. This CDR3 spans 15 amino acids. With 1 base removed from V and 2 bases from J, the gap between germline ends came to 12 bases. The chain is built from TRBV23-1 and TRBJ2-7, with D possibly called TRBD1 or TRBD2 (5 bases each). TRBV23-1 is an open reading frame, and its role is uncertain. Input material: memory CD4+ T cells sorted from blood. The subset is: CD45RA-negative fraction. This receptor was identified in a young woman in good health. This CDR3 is CASSQLARGAYEQYF. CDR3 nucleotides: TGCGCCAGCAGTCAATTGGCGAGGGGAGCCTACGAGCAGTACTTC.